A selection of T cell receptor beta chains follows, all from one sample in a study of cytomegalovirus exposure and HLA in healthy donors. Here immunoSEQ multiplex PCR was the method, and the copy in TCRdb shows in-frame clones only, minus some. The sample comprises about 70,000 clones, around two thirds of which are singletons, and 11% rests with the top ten. The sample taken for sequencing was PBMCs. All receptors derive from a human donor in good health. Both conserved end residues are part of each CDR3. A D gene is named only where the DNA matches it firmly. The size field is filled for only some rows; it gives once, few, many or a size class.

clone_size j_call d_call v_call cdr3_aa cdr3_nt
- TRBJ1-2 - TRBV6-4 CASSREGNYGYTF TGTGCCAGCAGTCGGGAGGGAAACTATGGCTACACCTTC
- TRBJ2-1 - TRBV30 CAWSWSGVSSYNEQFF TGTGCCTGGAGTTGGTCGGGAGTCTCCTCCTACAATGAGCAGTTCTTC
- TRBJ2-3 TRBD1 TRBV5-1 CASDRDRVGADTQYF TGCGCCAGCGACCGGGACAGAGTAGGCGCAGATACGCAGTATTTT
- TRBJ2-7 - TRBV4-1 CASSPPGHPYEQYF TGCGCCAGCAGCCCTCCGGGACACCCCTACGAGCAGTACTTC
- TRBJ1-2 - TRBV27 CAIRGRGGNGYTF TGTGCCATCCGGGGGAGGGGTGGGAATGGCTACACCTTC
- TRBJ2-1 - TRBV9 CASTREGLASNEQFF TGTGCCAGCACCAGAGAAGGGCTAGCGTCGAATGAGCAGTTCTTC
- TRBJ1-1 - TRBV30 CAWSGNGVTEAFF TGTGCCTGGAGTGGGAACGGGGTCACTGAAGCTTTCTTT
once TRBJ2-1 - TRBV6-1 CASSVTTAIYNEQFF TGTGCCAGCAGTGTTACGACAGCAATATACAATGAGCAGTTCTTC
- TRBJ2-7 TRBD1 TRBV25-1 CASSESQGATYEQYF TGTGCCAGCAGTGAATCGCAGGGGGCGACCTACGAGCAGTACTTC
- TRBJ2-5 - TRBV5-1 CASSLEPETQYF TGCGCCAGCAGCTTGGAGCCAGAGACCCAGTACTTC
- TRBJ1-2 - TRBV29-1 CSVHYTGLELGYTF TGCAGCGTTCACTACACAGGGCTGGAGCTTGGCTACACCTTC
- TRBJ1-1 - TRBV13 CASSLEARYTEAFF TGTGCCAGCAGCTTAGAGGCCAGGTACACTGAAGCTTTCTTT
- TRBJ1-5 - TRBV27 CASSSPLGATDDQPQHF TGTGCCAGCAGTTCCCCCCTTGGGGCGACCGATGATCAGCCCCAGCATTTT
- TRBJ2-3 - TRBV5-1 CASSLTGDTQYF TGCGCCAGCAGTCTAACGGGGGATACGCAGTATTTT
once TRBJ2-3 - TRBV15 CATRSATDTQYF TGTGCCACCAGGTCCGCGACAGATACGCAGTATTTT
- TRBJ1-1 - TRBV30 CAWSVAGAMNTEAFF TGTGCCTGGAGTGTAGCTGGGGCAATGAACACTGAAGCTTTCTTT
few TRBJ2-1 TRBD2 TRBV2 CASSQSGKYNEQFF TGTGCCAGCAGTCAGAGCGGGAAGTACAATGAGCAGTTCTTC
- TRBJ2-3 - TRBV9 CASSARTSTDTQYF TGTGCCAGCAGCGCCAGGACTAGCACAGATACGCAGTATTTT
- TRBJ2-7 - TRBV27 CASGRLGPAYEQYF TGTGCCAGCGGGAGACTAGGTCCGGCCTACGAGCAGTACTTC
few TRBJ2-3 - TRBV25-1 CASSVPEPDTQYF TGTGCCAGCAGTGTTCCGGAGCCAGATACGCAGTATTTT
- TRBJ1-1 - TRBV13 CASSLGRGGAYTEAFF TGTGCCAGCAGCTTGGGCCGTGGGGGCGCTTACACTGAAGCTTTCTTT
- TRBJ2-4 TRBD2 TRBV5-1 CASSFRGVSAKNIQYF TGCGCCAGCAGCTTCCGGGGGGTTTCGGCCAAAAACATTCAGTACTTC
- TRBJ1-2 - TRBV28 CASSLLGGDYGYTF TGTGCCAGCAGTTTACTAGGGGGAGACTATGGCTACACCTTC
- TRBJ2-7 - TRBV19 CASSIGRGDYEQYF TGTGCCAGTAGTATAGGCAGGGGCGACTACGAGCAGTACTTC
once TRBJ2-5 TRBD2 TRBV12-5 CASGLVPGREGETQYF TGTGCTAGTGGTTTGGTACCCGGCAGGGAGGGAGAGACCCAGTACTTC
- TRBJ2-3 - TRBV27 CASSLSALNSVSTDTQYF TGTGCCAGCAGTTTATCCGCATTAAATAGTGTCTCCACAGATACGCAGTATTTT
- TRBJ1-1 - TRBV19 CASSGRGNTEAFF TGTGCCAGTAGTGGCAGGGGGAACACTGAAGCTTTCTTT
- TRBJ2-1 TRBD2 TRBV9 CASSPRAAGGDEQFF TGTGCCAGCAGCCCCCGCGCAGCGGGAGGGGATGAGCAGTTCTTC
- TRBJ2-5 TRBD1 TRBV6-1 CASRGTGGWETQYF TGTGCCAGCAGGGGGACAGGGGGTTGGGAGACCCAGTACTTC
- TRBJ2-5 TRBD1 TRBV6-5 CASSYRRQGIWETQYF TGTGCCAGCAGTTACAGACGACAGGGTATATGGGAGACCCAGTACTTC
- TRBJ2-5 - TRBV19 CASSDPHGSAQETQYF TGTGCCAGTAGTGACCCCCATGGCAGCGCACAAGAGACCCAGTACTTC
- TRBJ1-2 TRBD1 TRBV6-5 CASSPGQGVRYTF TGTGCCAGCAGTCCGGGACAGGGGGTACGCTACACCTTC
- TRBJ2-7 - TRBV29-1 CSVLEGTTYEQYF TGCAGCGTTTTGGAGGGTACTACCTACGAGCAGTACTTC
- TRBJ2-7 TRBD1 TRBV6-1 CASSFGTGGLDEQYF TGTGCCAGCAGCTTTGGGACAGGAGGTTTGGACGAGCAGTACTTC
- TRBJ1-1 - TRBV5-8 CASSPVGGSRRDTEAFF TGTGCCAGCAGCCCCGTAGGAGGTTCTCGGAGGGACACTGAAGCTTTCTTT
few TRBJ2-7 TRBD2 TRBV5-1 CASSLGGSVTYEQYF TGCGCCAGCAGCTTGGGCGGGAGTGTCACCTACGAGCAGTACTTC
- TRBJ1-2 - TRBV6-1 CASGHRSNYGYTF TGTGCCAGCGGCCACAGGAGTAACTATGGCTACACCTTC
- TRBJ2-7 - TRBV29-1 CSAGGGRGYEQYF TGCAGCGCTGGGGGGGGGCGAGGCTACGAGCAGTACTTC
- TRBJ2-7 TRBD2 TRBV6-5 CASSYGRAGEQYF TGTGCCAGCAGTTACGGGAGGGCCGGCGAGCAGTACTTC
- TRBJ2-7 - TRBV14 CASSQGLGEQYF TGTGCCAGCAGCCAAGGCCTCGGCGAGCAGTACTTC
- TRBJ1-1 - TRBV18 CASSPIEGNTEAFF TGTGCCAGCTCACCGATAGAGGGGAACACTGAAGCTTTCTTT
- TRBJ1-1 - TRBV5-1 CASSLGTGVGEAFF TGCGCCAGCAGCTTAGGAACAGGCGTGGGTGAAGCTTTCTTT
few TRBJ2-1 TRBD2 TRBV29-1 CSVDPRASGSYNEQFF TGCAGCGTTGATCCACGCGCTAGCGGGAGTTACAATGAGCAGTTCTTC
- TRBJ2-5 TRBD1 TRBV30 CAWSAGQGRWTQYF TGTGCCTGGAGCGCGGGACAGGGGCGATGGACCCAGTACTTC
- TRBJ1-1 TRBD1 TRBV29-1 CSVEGQGRTEAFF TGCAGCGTTGAAGGACAGGGGAGGACTGAAGCTTTCTTT
- TRBJ2-7 - TRBV7-9 CASSLADRSLEPYEQYF TGTGCCAGCAGCTTAGCTGACAGGAGTCTTGAGCCCTACGAGCAGTACTTC
- TRBJ2-1 - TRBV2 CASRSEGSNEQFF TGTGCCAGCAGGTCCGAGGGCTCCAATGAGCAGTTCTTC
- TRBJ2-7 - TRBV28 CASSLSNEQYF TGTGCCAGCAGTTTATCCAATGAGCAGTACTTC
- TRBJ2-3 - TRBV10-2 CASRDGQSSTDTQYF TGCGCCAGCAGGGATGGACAGTCTAGCACAGATACGCAGTATTTT
- TRBJ2-2 TRBD2 TRBV11-2 CASSPSGNTGELFF TGTGCCAGCAGTCCTAGCGGAAACACCGGGGAGCTGTTTTTT
few TRBJ1-2 - TRBV6-5 CASSPQGEAGYTF TGTGCCAGCAGCCCCCAGGGTGAGGCTGGCTACACCTTC
few TRBJ1-3 - TRBV6-6 CASSPPPDFSGNTIYF TGTGCCAGCAGTCCCCCCCCGGACTTCTCTGGAAACACCATATATTTT